These T cell receptor beta chains were read from a single sample in a study of TIL therapy for anti-PD-1-resistant metastatic lung cancer. The data were produced by immunoSEQ multiplex PCR, yet TCRdb's version contains in-frame clones alone and is incomplete. The sample gives roughly 92,000 clones, approximately 65% of which show up once; roughly 9.7% is in the top ten. The input for sequencing was tumor tissue, taken at baseline. All receptors derive from a person aged 25 to 85 with non-small cell lung cancer. The CDR3 runs from the conserved cysteine through the conserved F or W. D genes are given only for firm matches. The size entry is marked missing in some rows and otherwise reads once, few, many or a size class.

CDR3 length	D gene	V gene	J gene	clone size	CDR3 DNA	CDR3 protein
17	TRBD2	TRBV9	TRBJ2-3	NA	TGTGCCAGCAGCGTAGTTGGGAGCGGGGGACCCACAGATACGCAGTATTTT	CASSVVGSGGPTDTQYF
14	NA	TRBV6-5	TRBJ2-7	medium-sized	TGTGCCAGCAAGCCGCTCGGCCCCCTCTACGAGCAGTACTTC	CASKPLGPLYEQYF
19	NA	TRBV19	TRBJ2-2	few	TGTGCCAGTAGTATAGAGTATCGGAGACAGATTTTACACACCGGGGAGCTGTTTTTT	CASSIEYRRQILHTGELFF
13	NA	TRBV19	TRBJ2-5	few	TGTGCCAGTAGTCCGGACCCGGGAGAGACCCAGTACTTC	CASSPDPGETQYF
13	NA	TRBV4-3	TRBJ1-5	once	TGCGCCAGCAGCCAAGAATGGGGTCAGCCCCAGCATTTT	CASSQEWGQPQHF
15	TRBD2	TRBV10-3	TRBJ2-5	NA	TGTGCCATCAGTGAGTTAGCGGGAGGGCCGGAGACCCAGTACTTC	CAISELAGGPETQYF
16	TRBD2	TRBV28	TRBJ2-3	NA	TGTGCCAGCAGTTCCGGACTAGCGGGAGGGACAGATACGCAGTATTTT	CASSSGLAGGTDTQYF
11	NA	TRBV18	TRBJ2-7	once	TGTGCCAGCTCCCCGGGGTACGAGCAGTACTTC	CASSPGYEQYF
11	NA	TRBV5-5	TRBJ2-5	few	TGTGCCAGCAGCTTGCGAGAGACCCAGTACTTC	CASSLRETQYF
12	NA	TRBV6-5	TRBJ2-3	NA	TGTGCCAGCAGAACTAGCACAGATACGCAGTATTTT	CASRTSTDTQYF